One sample yielded the 30 T cell receptor beta chains listed below, sequenced in a study of OX40 agonist ivuxolimab in advanced cancers. The repertoire was sequenced with immunoSEQ multiplex PCR; TCRdb's copy has only in-frame clones and lacks some. This repertoire shows some 83,000 clones, 70% to 90% found once; its top ten account for 1.5% to 2%. The material sequenced was CD4+ or CD8+ T cells sorted from blood, taken in a trial of the OX40 agonist ivuxolimab. The source is an adult with an advanced solid tumor such as melanoma, head and neck, liver or kidney cancer.

J is TRBJ2-1 and V is TRBV7-3; D is unresolved. V dropped 5 bases and J dropped 8 bases, with 19 bases sitting between them. The CDR3 runs 15 residues. The germline V gene encodes CDR1 SGHTA and CDR2 FQGTGA. The CDR3: CASSPQPSIGHEQFF. For the CDR3, the DNA is TGTGCCAGCAGCCCCCAGCCTTCAATAGGCCATGAGCAGTTCTTC.

The CDR3 protein is CASSETGANYGYTF. CDR3 DNA sequence: TGTGCCAGCAGCGAGACAGGGGCCAACTATGGCTACACCTTC. The chain carries TRBV9 and TRBJ1-2; the match to TRBD1 covers 8 bases. CDR3 length: 14 residues. Germline V gives CDR1 SGDLS, CDR2 YYNGEE. Trimming removed 3 bases from V and 2 bases from J; junction bases left unmatched: 3.

The V gene is TRBV5-1, the J gene TRBJ1-2; weak D call: TRBD1 (5 bases). CDR3 length: 14 residues. Germline assignment: CDR1 SGHRS and CDR2 YFSETQ. V was shortened by 5 bases and J by 2 bases, with 13 bases between the two germline ends. The CDR3 region has the DNA TGCGCCAGCAGGATGACTGGGGCCAACTATGGCTACACCTTC. Amino acids: CASRMTGANYGYTF. Using reference TRBV5-1 and TRBJ1-2 for the parts outside the CDR3, the full variable domain is KAGVTQTPRYLIKTRGQQVTLSCSPISGHRSVSWYQQTPGQGLQFLFEYFSETQRNKGNFPGRFSGRQFSNSRSEMNVSTLELGDSALYLCASRMTGANYGYTFGSGTRLTVV.

The chain carries TRBV4-1 and TRBJ2-6; D not resolved. Trimming took 1 base from V and 0 from J, leaving 10 bases between them. Looked up from germline, CDR1 is MGHRA and CDR2 is YSYEKL. The CDR3 covers 17 residues. The CDR3 DNA sequence: TGCGCCAGCAGCCAAGTATTCGACGGCTCTGGGGCCAACGTCCTGACTTTC. This codes for CASSQVFDGSGANVLTF.

The gene calls are TRBV6-6 and TRBJ2-7; 12 bases are a match to TRBD2. The CDR3 extends over 15 amino acids. The V segment lost 6 bases and the J segment 2 bases; nucleotides outside the gene matches: 5. Germline CDR1 is MNHNY and CDR2 is SVGAGI (reference sequence). The CDR3 coding sequence is TGTGCCAGCAGCATACTAGCGGGGGGAACCTACGAGCAGTACTTC. Translated, it gives CASSILAGGTYEQYF.

The chain employs TRBV6-1 and TRBJ1-1; no clear D. This CDR3 contains 15 residues. Trimming pared 3 bases from V and 7 bases from J, leaving 18 bases between. Germline V gives CDR1 MNHNS, CDR2 SASEGT. In DNA form, the CDR3 reads TGTGCCAGCAGTGACGTTCGTGGAATGGGGTTTGAAGCTTTCTTT. Protein: CASSDVRGMGFEAFF.

V usage is TRBV18 and J usage is TRBJ1-1; D not resolved. The V end was cut by 6 bases, the J end by 6 bases, with 8 bases between. This CDR3 has 11 amino acids. Germline assignment: CDR1 KGHSH and CDR2 LQKENI. CDR3 region: CASSLTSEAFF. The CDR3 coding sequence is TGTGCCAGCTCCCTAACATCTGAAGCTTTCTTT.

The chain is built from TRBV6-5 and TRBJ2-7; D remains unclear. Trimming took 7 bases from V and 1 from J, leaving 8 bases between them. CDR1 MNHEY and CDR2 SVGAGI come from the germline V gene. This CDR3 is built from 12 residues. The CDR3 sequence is CASKDGSYEQYF. DNA of the CDR3: TGTGCCAGCAAAGACGGTTCCTACGAGCAGTACTTC.

The rearrangement joins TRBV18 to TRBJ2-2; no reliable D call. Germline-derived CDR1 and CDR2 are KGHSH and LQKENI. V was pared by 4 bases and J by 0 bases, with 12 bases between. The CDR3 sequence is 16 residues long. The CDR3 loop is CASSRLDTSNTGELFF. CDR3 coding DNA: TGTGCCAGCTCACGGCTAGACACCTCGAACACCGGGGAGCTGTTTTTT.

The rearrangement uses TRBV5-5 and TRBJ2-2; D is unresolved. CDR3 length equals 16 residues. Germline CDR1 SGHKS, CDR2 YYEKEE (reference sequence). Trimming shortened V by 6 bases and J by 5 bases, and 20 bases separated the two germline ends. The CDR3 bases are TGTGCCAGCAACCTCCACCCTTCGATAATTACCGGGGAGCTGTTTTTT. This encodes CASNLHPSIITGELFF.

The chain employs TRBV7-6 and TRBJ2-2; D remains ambiguous. Germline V gives CDR1 SGHVS, CDR2 FNYEAQ. CDR3 length: 15 residues. V was clipped by 0 bases and J by 5 bases, with 10 bases between them. CDR3: CASSLALGSTGELFF. CDR3 in DNA: TGTGCCAGCAGCTTAGCGCTAGGCAGTACCGGGGAGCTGTTTTTT.

The chain couples TRBV6-6 to TRBJ2-7; unclear D gene. The CDR3 totals 11 residues. CDR1 is MNHNY, CDR2 SVGAGI, per germline (reference sequence). V gave up 2 bases and J gave up 5 bases, with 4 bases separating them. The CDR3 spells CASSYRDEQYF. The CDR3 region has the DNA TGTGCCAGCAGTTACAGGGACGAGCAGTACTTC.

This chain links TRBV6-6 with TRBJ1-4; a possible D gene is TRBD1 (5 bases). Germline V CDR1 and CDR2: MNHNY, SVGAGI (reference sequence). The V and J ends lost 3 bases and 5 bases respectively, with 13 bases between them. The CDR3 covers 15 residues. DNA for the CDR3: TGTGCCAGCAGTTATCAACCCGGGACGAATGAAAAACTGTTTTTT. Amino acid sequence: CASSYQPGTNEKLFF.

V gene TRBV1 combines with J gene TRBJ1-2; the table names TRBD1, a call not compared with the DNA. TRBV1 constitutes a pseudogene. The CDR3 sequence is 14 residues long. This CDR3 reads CTSRNTHRGYGYTF. The CDR3 bases are TGCACCAGCAGGAACACACATAGGGGGTATGGCTACACCTTC.

The rearrangement links TRBV6-6 to TRBJ2-5; D remains ambiguous. The V gene's germline CDR1 is MNHNY and CDR2 SVGAGI (reference sequence). The CDR3 loop spans 11 amino acids. Between the trimmed V and J ends, which lost 6 bases and 5 bases, there was a span of 7 bases. The CDR3 is CASRLRETQYF. The CDR3 DNA reads TGTGCCAGCAGATTACGGGAGACCCAGTACTTC.

This chain connects TRBV7-6 to TRBJ2-2, with TRBD1 identical over 7 bases. There are 15 residues in the CDR3. Trimming at V came to 1 base and at J to 6 bases, leaving 5 bases not matched to a gene. The V gene's germline CDR1 is SGHVS and CDR2 FNYEAQ. CDR3 in DNA: TGTGCCAGCAGCTTAGAGTTCAGGGGGTCCGGGGAGCTGTTTTTT. It specifies CASSLEFRGSGELFF.

The chain carries TRBV15 and TRBJ1-5; D is unresolved. V shed 3 bases and J shed 6 bases, with 21 bases lying between them. Germline CDR1 reads LNHNV; CDR2 reads YYDKDF (reference sequence). The CDR3 loop spans 17 amino acids. This CDR3 reads CATSSLEGLLSGQPQHF. CDR3 DNA sequence: TGTGCCACCAGCAGTCTGGAAGGTTTGTTATCGGGTCAGCCCCAGCATTTT.

The CDR3 nucleotides read TGTGCCAGCAGCTTAGATCGATTTAATGAAAAACTGTTTTTT. This sequence encodes CASSLDRFNEKLFF. The V and J genes are TRBV7-2 and TRBJ1-4; D ambiguous. Trimming took off 1 base at V and 4 bases at J, with 7 bases between the two ends. There are 14 residues in the CDR3. Per germline, CDR1 SGHTA and CDR2 FQGNSA.

V gene TRBV4-2 combines with J gene TRBJ2-7; D gene ambiguous. Trimming shortened V by 1 base and J by 3 bases, and 13 bases separated the two germline ends. The CDR3 is 15 residues long. Germline CDR1 is LGHNA and CDR2 is YNFKEQ. This chain's CDR3 is CASSQAPSVVYEQYF. The CDR3 region has the DNA TGTGCCAGCAGCCAAGCCCCCAGCGTGGTCTACGAGCAGTACTTC.

The chain recombines TRBV7-8 with TRBJ1-2; 10 bases line up with TRBD1. This CDR3 contains 15 residues. The trim removed 5 bases at V and 4 bases at J, leaving 7 bases unmatched. CDR1 and CDR2 (germline): SGHVS, FQNEAQ. In nucleotides, the CDR3 is TGTGCCAGCAGCCATCTTGGACAGGGGGGCTATGGCTACACCTTC. Amino acid sequence: CASSHLGQGGYGYTF.

The CDR3 is CASSLTYGYTF. The DNA for the CDR3 is TGTGCCAGCAGCCTTACCTATGGCTACACCTTC. This chain joins TRBV7-2 and TRBJ1-2; D gene ambiguous. The germline V gene has CDR1 SGHTA and CDR2 FQGNSA. The CDR3 is 11 residues long. Trimming left V 5 bases short and J 4 bases short, with 5 bases between.

This clone was recorded once. V is TRBV7-2 and J is TRBJ2-7; 8 positions match TRBD2. CDR1 and CDR2 (germline): SGHTA, FQGNSA. The CDR3 extends over 14 amino acids. V lost 5 bases and J lost 0; bases outside the gene matches: 3. The CDR3 region has the DNA TGTGCCAGCAGCAAAAGCGGGAGCTCCTACGAGCAGTACTTC. This translates into CASSKSGSSYEQYF.

The chain recombines TRBV4-1 with TRBJ1-3, with D possibly matching TRBD1 (6 bases). Per the germline V gene, CDR1 is MGHRA and CDR2 is YSYEKL. This CDR3 contains 15 residues. The V end was cut by 7 bases, the J end by 4 bases, with 17 bases between. In nucleotides, the CDR3 is TGCGCCAGCACCGGAACCGGGACATTCGGAAACACCATATATTTT. Its protein is CASTGTGTFGNTIYF.

The chain recombines TRBV6-5 with TRBJ2-3, with D possibly matching TRBD1 (5 bases). In germline, CDR1 is MNHEY, CDR2 SVGAGI. Trimming stripped 8 bases from V and 5 bases from J, with 17 bases between. The length of the CDR3 is 14 residues. The CDR3 spells CASSLGALGDTQYF. CDR3 in DNA: TGTGCCAGCTCCTTAGGGGCCCTCGGAGATACGCAGTATTTT.

This chain connects TRBV7-8 to TRBJ2-1, with 12 bases matching TRBD2. Looked up from germline, CDR1 is SGHVS and CDR2 is FQNEAQ. The J segment lost 0 bases and the V segment lost 0 bases, leaving 9 bases of the junction unmatched. This CDR3 comprises 20 residues. The CDR3 DNA sequence: TGTGCCAGCAGCTTAGCGTTAGGACTAGCGGGGAGTCACTCCTACAATGAGCAGTTCTTC. Its protein is CASSLALGLAGSHSYNEQFF.

The rearrangement links TRBV5-4 to TRBJ2-4; D perhaps matches TRBD2 (5 bases). The germline V and J ends were trimmed by 0 bases and 8 bases, with 12 bases remaining between them. This CDR3 contains 14 residues. Germline V gives CDR1 SGHNT, CDR2 YYREEE (reference sequence). The CDR3 loop is CASSLERRVDIQYF. Here the CDR3 DNA reads TGTGCCAGCAGCTTGGAACGGCGGGTCGACATTCAGTACTTC.

This chain links TRBV7-3 with TRBJ2-3; TRBD2 agrees at 14 bases. Germline V gives CDR1 SGHTA, CDR2 FQGTGA. Trimming took 3 bases from V and 1 from J; bases not matched to a gene: 6. This CDR3 is 18 amino acids long. The CDR3 bases are TGTGCCAGCAGCTTGACTAGCGGGGGGGCCGGAGGCACAGATACGCAGTATTTT. This sequence encodes CASSLTSGGAGGTDTQYF.

The CDR3 nucleotides are TGTGCCACCAGCAGAGATCACACTAACACTGAAGCTTTCTTT. Protein product: CATSRDHTNTEAFF. The chain employs TRBV15 and TRBJ1-1; D not certain. The CDR3 loop spans 14 amino acids. Per the germline V gene, CDR1 is LNHNV and CDR2 is YYDKDF (reference sequence). Deletions cut 0 bases from V and 2 bases from J, with 7 bases between.

The V gene is TRBV5-6, the J gene TRBJ2-6; tentatively, D is TRBD1 (5 bases). Germline assignment: CDR1 SGHDT and CDR2 YYEEEE. V was shortened by 0 bases and J by 2 bases, with 6 bases between the two germline ends. CDR3 length: 15 amino acids. CDR3 loop: CASSLVGAGANVLTF. The DNA of the CDR3 is TGTGCCAGCAGCTTGGTAGGGGCTGGGGCCAACGTCCTGACTTTC. The full variable domain, rest sourced from reference TRBV5-6 and TRBJ2-6, is DAGVTQSPTHLIKTRGQQVTLRCSPKSGHDTVSWYQQALGQGPQFIFQYYEEEERQRGNFPDRFSGHQFPNYSSELNVNALLLGDSALYLCASSLVGAGANVLTFGAGSRLTVL.

The chain has TRBV5-4 and TRBJ1-1; D uncertain. V lost 3 bases, J lost 1 base, and 10 bases lay in between. Germline V gives CDR1 SGHNT, CDR2 YYREEE (reference sequence). There are 14 residues in the CDR3. The chain's CDR3 is CASSSSRQNTEAFF. DNA for the CDR3: TGTGCCAGCAGCTCCTCAAGACAGAACACTGAAGCTTTCTTT.